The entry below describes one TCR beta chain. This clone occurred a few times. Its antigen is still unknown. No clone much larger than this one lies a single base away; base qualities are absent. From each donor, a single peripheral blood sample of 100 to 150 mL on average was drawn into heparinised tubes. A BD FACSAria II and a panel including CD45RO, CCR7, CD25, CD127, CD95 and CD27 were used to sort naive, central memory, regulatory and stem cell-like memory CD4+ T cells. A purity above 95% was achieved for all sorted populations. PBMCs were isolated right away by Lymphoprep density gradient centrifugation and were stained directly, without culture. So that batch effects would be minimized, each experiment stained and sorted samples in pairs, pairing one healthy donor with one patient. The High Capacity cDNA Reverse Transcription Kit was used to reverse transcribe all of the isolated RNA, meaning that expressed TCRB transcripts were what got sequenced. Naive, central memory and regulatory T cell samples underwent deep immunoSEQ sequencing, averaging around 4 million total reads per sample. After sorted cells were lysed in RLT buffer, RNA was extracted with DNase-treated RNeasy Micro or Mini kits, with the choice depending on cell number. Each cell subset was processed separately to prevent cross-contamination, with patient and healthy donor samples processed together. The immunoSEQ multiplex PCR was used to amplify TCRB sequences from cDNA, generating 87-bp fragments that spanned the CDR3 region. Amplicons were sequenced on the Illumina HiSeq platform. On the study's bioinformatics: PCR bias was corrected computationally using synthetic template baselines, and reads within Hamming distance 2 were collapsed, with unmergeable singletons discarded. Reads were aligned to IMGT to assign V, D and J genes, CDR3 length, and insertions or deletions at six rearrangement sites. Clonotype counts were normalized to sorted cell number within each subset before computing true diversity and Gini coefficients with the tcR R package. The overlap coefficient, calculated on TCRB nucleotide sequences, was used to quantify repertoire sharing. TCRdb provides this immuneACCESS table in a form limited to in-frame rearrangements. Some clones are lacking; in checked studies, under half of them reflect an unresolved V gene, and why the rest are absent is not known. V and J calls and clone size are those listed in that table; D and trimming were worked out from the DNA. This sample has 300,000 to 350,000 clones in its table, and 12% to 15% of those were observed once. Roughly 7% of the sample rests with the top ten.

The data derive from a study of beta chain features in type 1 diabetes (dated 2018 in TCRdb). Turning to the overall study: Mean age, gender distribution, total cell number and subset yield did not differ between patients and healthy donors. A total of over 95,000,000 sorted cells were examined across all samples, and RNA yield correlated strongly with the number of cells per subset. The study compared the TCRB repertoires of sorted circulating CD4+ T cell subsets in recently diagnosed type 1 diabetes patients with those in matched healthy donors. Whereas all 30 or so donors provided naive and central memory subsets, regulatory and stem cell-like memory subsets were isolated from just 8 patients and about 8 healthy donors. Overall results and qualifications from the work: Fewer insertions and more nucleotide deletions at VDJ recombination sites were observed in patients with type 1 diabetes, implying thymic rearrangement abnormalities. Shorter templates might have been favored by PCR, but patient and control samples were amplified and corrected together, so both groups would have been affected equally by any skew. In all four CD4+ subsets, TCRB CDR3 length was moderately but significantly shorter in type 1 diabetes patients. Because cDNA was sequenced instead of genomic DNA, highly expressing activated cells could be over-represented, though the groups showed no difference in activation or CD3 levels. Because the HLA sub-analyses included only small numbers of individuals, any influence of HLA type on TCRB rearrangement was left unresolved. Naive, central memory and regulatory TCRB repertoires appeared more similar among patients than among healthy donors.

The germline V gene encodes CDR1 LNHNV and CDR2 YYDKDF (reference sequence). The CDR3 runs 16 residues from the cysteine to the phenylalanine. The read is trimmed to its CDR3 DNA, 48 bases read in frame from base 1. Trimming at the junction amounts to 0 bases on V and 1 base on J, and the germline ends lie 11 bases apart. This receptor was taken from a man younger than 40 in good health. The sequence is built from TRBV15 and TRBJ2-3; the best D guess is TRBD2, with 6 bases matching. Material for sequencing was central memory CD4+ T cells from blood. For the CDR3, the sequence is CATSRDPVAGTDTQYF. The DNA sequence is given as TGTGCCACCAGCAGAGATCCCGTAGCGGGCACAGATACGCAGTATTTT.